These 27 T cell receptor beta chains came from one sample sequenced in a study of T cell repertoires in cytomegalovirus infection. These TCRs' antigens remain unknown. TCRdb re-called the reads with MiXCR, one entry per CDR3 protein. The sample consists of around 310,000 distinct CDR3 sequences, 25% to 35% of them appearing once. The sample here was cultured PBMCs, taken from culture after CMV antigen stimulation. These receptors all come from a human donor in good health (CMV status not recorded). Some clones in this sample may be carry-over from other donors' samples.

This clonotype has only one observation. The chain uses TRBV5-1 and TRBJ1-2, with D possibly matching TRBD1 (5 bases). This CDR3 contains 14 residues. The V and J ends lost 7 bases and 1 base respectively, with 14 bases between them. The germline CDR1 and CDR2 sequences are SGHRS and YFSETQ. CDR3 sequence (DNA): TGCGCCAGCGGCGCGGGACGGAGTAACTATGGCTACACCTTC. This translates into CASGAGRSNYGYTF.

This clonotype was counted a few times. This sequence joins TRBV7-8 and TRBJ1-2, with no clear D. The V gene lost 4 bases and the J gene lost 3 bases, with 12 bases spanning the gap. Germline-derived CDR1 and CDR2 are SGHVS and FQNEAQ. CDR3 length: 14 amino acids. CDR3 residues: CASSSPGHDYGYTF. The DNA for the CDR3 is TGTGCCAGCAGCTCCCCGGGTCACGACTATGGCTACACCTTC. Combining the CDR3 with reference TRBV7-8 and TRBJ1-2 gives the whole variable domain GAGVSQSPRYKVAKRGQDVALRCDPISGHVSLFWYQQALGQGPEFLTYFQNEAQLDKSGLPSDRFFAERPEGSVSTLKIQRTQQEDSAVYLCASSSPGHDYGYTFGSGTRLTVV.

J is TRBJ2-7 and V is TRBV27; no clear D gene. Trimming pared 5 bases from V and 2 bases from J, leaving 13 bases between. CDR3 size: 14 residues. Germline V gives CDR1 MNHEY, CDR2 SMNVEV (reference sequence). The CDR3 coding sequence is TGTGCCAGCAGTCGCGGACGGTTCCCCTACGAGCAGTACTTC. It yields the protein CASSRGRFPYEQYF.

Many counts were recorded for this clonotype. This chain uses TRBV7-6 with TRBJ2-1; 8 bases agree with TRBD2. Trimming removed 5 bases from V and 0 bases from J; junction bases left unmatched: 12. Germline lookup yields CDR1 SGHVS and CDR2 FNYEAQ. This CDR3 has 18 amino acids. CDR3 sequence: CASSPVGGGGSSYNEQFF. The CDR3 coding sequence is TGTGCCAGCAGCCCCGTCGGGGGGGGAGGGAGCTCCTACAATGAGCAGTTCTTC.

V is TRBV5-6 and J is TRBJ2-1; tentative D call: TRBD1 (6 bases). V was cut by 0 bases and J by 12 bases, with 13 bases left in between. Germline CDR1 and CDR2: SGHDT and YYEEEE. The CDR3 has 13 residues. DNA for the CDR3: TGTGCCAGCAGCTTGGAGGTCGGACAGCCGCAGTTCTTC. Translating gives CASSLEVGQPQFF.

Here the CDR3 reads CSARRGQMNTEAFF. In DNA, the CDR3 is TGCAGTGCTAGGAGAGGCCAGATGAACACTGAAGCTTTCTTT. The genes are TRBV20-1 and TRBJ1-1; D unclear. The CDR3 is 14 residues long. The V gene lost 3 bases and the J gene lost 0 bases, with 11 bases spanning the gap. CDR1 and CDR2 from the germline V gene are DFQATT and SNEGSKA (reference sequence).

This clonotype has a handful of counts. V gene TRBV6-1 combines with J gene TRBJ2-3; D is undetermined. Looked up from germline, CDR1 is MNHNS and CDR2 is SASEGT. Trimming took off 3 bases at V and 6 bases at J, with 13 bases between the two ends. The CDR3 loop spans 14 amino acids. CDR3 amino acids: CASSDAGPVDTQYF. CDR3 DNA: TGTGCCAGCAGTGACGCCGGGCCGGTGGATACGCAGTATTTT.

V usage is TRBV7-2 and J usage is TRBJ1-4; 11 bases agree with TRBD1. CDR1 and CDR2 (germline): SGHTA, FQGNSA. V shed 5 bases and J 8 bases; nucleotides not matched to a gene: 13. This CDR3 has 17 residues. This chain's CDR3 is CASSPSRDRGGGEKLFF. The CDR3 region has the DNA TGTGCCAGCAGCCCGTCCCGGGACAGGGGGGGCGGCGAAAAACTGTTTTTT.

The chain couples TRBV7-9 to TRBJ1-1, with a tentative D call TRBD1 (6 bases). The CDR3 is 13 residues long. Between the trimmed V and J ends, which lost 8 bases and 5 bases, there was a span of 15 bases. CDR1 and CDR2 from the germline V gene are SEHNR and FQNEAQ (reference sequence). CDR3 sequence: CASGRTVGTEAFF. The CDR3 DNA follows: TGTGCCAGCGGTCGGACAGTGGGTACTGAAGCTTTCTTT. Supplemented by reference TRBV7-9 and TRBJ1-1, the full variable domain reads DTGVSQNPRHKITKRGQNVTFRCDPISEHNRLYWYRQTLGQGPEFLTYFQNEAQLEKSRLLSDRFSAERPKGSFSTLEIQRTEQGDSAMYLCASGRTVGTEAFFGQGTRLTVV.

V gene TRBV7-8 combines with J gene TRBJ1-6; perhaps TRBD1 as D (6 bases). Germline values: CDR1 SGHVS, CDR2 FQNEAQ. The V end lost 5 bases, the J end lost 6 bases, and 20 bases lay between the germline ends. This CDR3 is built from 17 residues. CDR3 in DNA: TGTGCCAGCAGCGTAACAGGGATACCTGATCCTAATTCACCCCTCCACTTT. It encodes CASSVTGIPDPNSPLHF.

This clonotype was observed a few times. The V call is TRBV3-1, the J call TRBJ2-5; 11 positions agree with TRBD2. Germline lookup yields CDR1 LGHDT and CDR2 YNNKEL (reference sequence). V lost 2 bases, J lost 0 bases, and 2 bases stayed unmatched. This CDR3 contains 16 residues. The CDR3 bases are TGTGCCAGCAGCCAAAGACTAGCGGGGTACCAAGAGACCCAGTACTTC. It yields the protein CASSQRLAGYQETQYF.

The chain has TRBV6-1 and TRBJ1-5; D not certain. The V end was cut by 2 bases, the J end by 0 bases, with 14 bases between. This CDR3 region has 17 residues. CDR1 is MNHNS, CDR2 SASEGT, per germline. The CDR3: CASSENWAGNSNQPQHF. The DNA for the CDR3 is TGTGCCAGCAGTGAAAACTGGGCCGGTAATAGCAATCAGCCCCAGCATTTT.

The V and J genes are TRBV29-1 and TRBJ2-1; TRBD2 matches 10 bases. Germline V gene lookup returns CDR1 SQVTM and CDR2 ANQGSEA. This CDR3 is built from 15 residues. With V trimmed by 3 bases and J by 5 bases, 7 bases remained unmatched. DNA for the CDR3: TGCAGCGTTGACGCTAGCGGGAGTGGGAACAATGAGCAGTTCTTC. Its protein is CSVDASGSGNNEQFF.

The chain couples TRBV19 to TRBJ2-3; D might be TRBD2 (6 bases). The ends were cut back, 6 bases at V and 2 bases at J, with 15 bases in the middle. Germline V gene data show CDR1 as LNHDA and CDR2 as SQIVND (reference sequence). This CDR3 has 15 residues. The CDR3, as DNA: TGTGCCAGTAGCGACGGGAGACAGTACACAGATACGCAGTATTTT. Its translation is CASSDGRQYTDTQYF.

Remarks on this clonotype: Since a much larger clone is just one base distant, this may be a read error. This chain connects TRBV6-1 to TRBJ2-6; D is ambiguous. From germline, CDR1 is MNHNS and CDR2 SASEGT. This CDR3 region has 15 residues. The CDR3 sequence is CVSSEASSGANVLTF. CDR3 in DNA: TGTGTCAGCAGTGAAGCCAGCTCTGGGGCCAACGTCCTGACTTTC.

This sequence joins TRBV7-3 and TRBJ2-5, with D perhaps TRBD1 or TRBD2 (7 bases each). CDR1 is SGHTA and CDR2 is FQGTGA in the germline V gene. The ends were cut back, 2 bases at V and 1 base at J, with 11 bases in the middle. The CDR3 totals 15 residues. The CDR3 DNA reads TGTGCCAGCAGCTTACAGGGGGGGCTCCAAGAGACCCAGTACTTC. Residues: CASSLQGGLQETQYF. The variable domain in full, completed from reference TRBV7-3 and TRBJ2-5, reads GAGVSQTPSNKVTEKGKYVELRCDPISGHTALYWYRQSLGQGPEFLIYFQGTGAADDSGLPNDRFFAVRPEGSVSTLKIQRTERGDSAVYLCASSLQGGLQETQYFGPGTRLLVL.

This clonotype occurred once. The chain employs TRBV4-1 and TRBJ2-3; TRBD2 agrees at 8 bases. The CDR3 spans 17 residues. Germline V gene sequence: CDR1 MGHRA, CDR2 YSYEKL. The V gene end was trimmed by 2 bases and the J gene end by 4 bases; junction bases not matched to a gene: 11. CDR3 protein: CASSQWAQRESSDTQYF. The CDR3 region has the DNA TGCGCCAGCAGCCAATGGGCCCAGCGGGAGTCGTCAGATACGCAGTATTTT.

This chain uses TRBV25-1 with TRBJ2-1, with a weak D call TRBD1 (6 bases). V dropped 2 bases and J dropped 2 bases, with 10 bases sitting between them. The CDR3 spans 15 residues. Germline V gene data show CDR1 as MGHDK and CDR2 as SYGVNS. CDR3 protein: CASSEKSGAYNEQFF. Here the CDR3 DNA reads TGTGCCAGCAGTGAAAAGTCAGGGGCCTACAATGAGCAGTTCTTC.

This clonotype has more than one count but fewer than ten. The chain combines TRBV19 with TRBJ1-5; the D is unclear. In germline, CDR1 is LNHDA, CDR2 SQIVND (reference sequence). Trimming pared 2 bases from V and 5 bases from J, leaving 4 bases between. The CDR3 covers 12 residues. CDR3: CASSIQDQPQHF. DNA for the CDR3: TGTGCCAGTAGTATACAGGATCAGCCCCAGCATTTT.

The rearrangement uses TRBV27 and TRBJ2-1, with a tentative D call TRBD2 (5 bases). Germline CDR1 and CDR2: MNHEY and SMNVEV (reference sequence). CDR3 length: 16 amino acids. Trimming stripped 2 bases from V and 0 bases from J, with 11 bases between. In nucleotides, the CDR3 is TGTGCCAGCAGTTTACGACTACCAGGCTCCTACAATGAGCAGTTCTTC. This gives the protein CASSLRLPGSYNEQFF.

This chain uses TRBV24-1 with TRBJ2-1, with 9 bases that match TRBD2. In germline, CDR1 is KGHDR, CDR2 SFDVKD. This CDR3 has 15 amino acids. J gave up 6 bases and V 2 bases, and 4 bases lay outside the gene matches. CDR3 protein: CATSDYSGRSNEQFF. CDR3 nucleotides: TGTGCCACCAGTGATTATAGCGGGAGAAGCAATGAGCAGTTCTTC.

J is TRBJ2-1 and V is TRBV2; 8 bases are shared with TRBD1. V was pared by 8 bases and J by 6 bases, with 9 bases of the junction left unmatched. CDR3 size: 14 residues. The germline V gene encodes CDR1 SNHLY and CDR2 FYNNEI. The CDR3 region is CASVRSGTGNEQFF. CDR3 coding DNA: TGTGCCAGCGTCAGGTCAGGGACAGGCAATGAGCAGTTCTTC.

The gene calls are TRBV19 and TRBJ2-7; D possibly corresponds to TRBD1 (6 bases). V shed 10 bases and J shed 1 base, with 17 bases lying between them. CDR3 length equals 14 residues. Germline CDR1 LNHDA, CDR2 SQIVND (reference sequence). CDR3 protein: CATNSPDRSYEQYF. The CDR3 region has the DNA TGTGCCACCAATTCACCAGACAGGTCCTACGAGCAGTACTTC.

The chain recombines TRBV20-1 with TRBJ2-1; tentatively, D is TRBD1 or TRBD2 (5 bases each). CDR1 DFQATT and CDR2 SNEGSKA come from the germline V gene (reference sequence). V lost 6 bases and J 5 bases, leaving 20 bases between the germline ends. This CDR3 is built from 15 residues. In DNA, the CDR3 is TGCAGTGCCACGTCCGGGACCGAGGAGAACAATGAGCAGTTCTTC. Translating it yields CSATSGTEENNEQFF.

Many counts were recorded for this clonotype. The DNA for the CDR3 is TGTGCCAGCAGCTTACTGGACAGCCTCTCGTTCGGAGCTAATGAAAAACTGTTTTTT. Encoded protein: CASSLLDSLSFGANEKLFF. The rearrangement joins TRBV7-9 to TRBJ1-4; TRBD1 might be the D (6 bases). The CDR3 covers 19 residues. Trimming stripped 2 bases from V and 3 bases from J, with 22 bases between. From germline, CDR1 is SEHNR and CDR2 FQNEAQ (reference sequence).

Only a few counts were recorded for this clonotype. The rearrangement joins TRBV20-1 to TRBJ1-1; D remains ambiguous. The ends were cut back, 5 bases at V and 4 bases at J, with 11 bases in the middle. The length of the CDR3 is 12 residues. The V gene's germline CDR1 is DFQATT and CDR2 SNEGSKA (reference sequence). Here the CDR3 DNA reads TGCAGTGCTTCAGGTAGTGGCACTGAAGCTTTCTTT. Protein: CSASGSGTEAFF.

Many counts were recorded for this clonotype. The gene calls are TRBV10-3 and TRBJ2-1; 7 bases are a match to TRBD1. Trimming at V came to 10 bases and at J to 0 bases, leaving 6 bases not matched to a gene. The CDR3 covers 14 residues. The germline V gene encodes CDR1 ENHRY and CDR2 SYGVKD. CDR3: CATRGQDSYNEQFF. The CDR3 nucleotides read TGTGCCACAAGAGGACAGGACTCCTACAATGAGCAGTTCTTC.